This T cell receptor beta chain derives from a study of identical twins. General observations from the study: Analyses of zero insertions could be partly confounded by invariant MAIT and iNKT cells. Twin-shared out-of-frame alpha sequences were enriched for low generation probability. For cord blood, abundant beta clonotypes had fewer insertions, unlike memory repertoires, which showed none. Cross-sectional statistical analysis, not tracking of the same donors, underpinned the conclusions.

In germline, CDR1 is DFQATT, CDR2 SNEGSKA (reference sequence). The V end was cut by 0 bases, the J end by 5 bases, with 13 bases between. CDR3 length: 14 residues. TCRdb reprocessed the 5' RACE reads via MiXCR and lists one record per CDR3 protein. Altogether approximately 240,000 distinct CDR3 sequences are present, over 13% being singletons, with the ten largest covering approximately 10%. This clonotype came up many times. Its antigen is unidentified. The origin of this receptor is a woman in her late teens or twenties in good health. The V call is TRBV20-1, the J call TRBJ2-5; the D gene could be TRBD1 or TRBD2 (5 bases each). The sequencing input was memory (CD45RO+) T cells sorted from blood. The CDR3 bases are TGCAGTGCTAGAGATGAGGGGAGAGTGGAGACCCAGTACTTC. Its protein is CSARDEGRVETQYF.